The present TCR beta chain was sequenced within a study of blood T cell repertoires in COVID-19. Background on the study: Samples taken during acute and convalescent COVID-19 were collected in the United States, Italy and Spain. The analysed material was cDNA or gDNA that came from T cells, B-cell-depleted T cells, or PBMCs.

In the original workflow: How many nucleated cells were present was estimated from reference gene primer amplification. Only in-frame clones appear in the TCRdb table, and some are missing; sequencing was by immunoSEQ multiplex PCR. D and trimming come from the DNA, and the V and J calls and clone size come from that table. The sample records about 110,000 clones, nearly 90% being singletons. This clone was counted a few times. CDR1 and CDR2 from the germline V gene are DFQATT and SNEGSKA (reference sequence). Between the trimmed V and J ends, which lost 3 bases and 0 bases, there was a span of 6 bases. CDR3 size: 12 residues.

The source material was peripheral blood. The source is a human donor in a cohort sampled during active COVID-19. The rearrangement links TRBV20-1 to TRBJ2-7; D may be TRBD2 (5 bases). The CDR3 sequence is CSASGSSYEQYF. The CDR3 DNA is TGCAGTGCTAGTGGGAGCTCCTACGAGCAGTACTTC.